The present entry profiles one TCR beta chain with its context. What it binds is unknown. The data belong to a study of OX40 agonist ivuxolimab in advanced cancers. For the study at large: Patients achieving partial responses numbered three: one hepatocellular carcinoma case and two cutaneous melanoma cases.

Findings and caveats of the study: Clonal expansion from baseline to week 6 occurred in both CD4+ and CD8+ T cells.

This table comes from immunoSEQ multiplex PCR, and its TCRdb copy is limited to in-frame clones, with some not included. The table has roughly 100,000 clones, just over 90% seen once. The CDR3 covers 19 residues. The V gene end was trimmed by 4 bases and the J gene end by 2 bases; junction bases not matched to a gene: 13. The germline gives CDR1 MRHNA, CDR2 SNTAGT. Sequencing was performed on CD4+ or CD8+ T cells sorted from blood, taken in a trial of the OX40 agonist ivuxolimab. This clonotype was sampled from an adult with an advanced solid tumor such as melanoma, head and neck, liver or kidney cancer. The chain joins TRBV6-4 to TRBJ2-6; TRBD1 aligns across 8 bases. CDR3: CASSAHPGGGPAGANVLTF. As DNA, the CDR3 is TGTGCCAGCAGTGCTCACCCAGGGGGCGGACCCGCTGGGGCCAACGTCCTGACTTTC.